This TCR beta chain was found in a study of identical twins. V was pared by 4 bases and J by 4 bases, with 5 bases of the junction left unmatched. The CDR3 extends over 16 amino acids. The germline CDR1 and CDR2 sequences are KGHDR and SFDVKD. One entry per CDR3 protein, called by TCRdb with MiXCR from the 5' RACE reads. The repertoire holds approximately 500,000 distinct CDR3 sequences, with approximately 14% as singletons. This sample also belongs to another study, concerning yellow fever vaccine responses in identical twins.

Sequencing used CD4+ T cells sorted from blood. The clonotype comes from a woman aged 18-30 years in good health. This chain uses TRBV24-1 with TRBJ2-1; 11 nucleotides align to TRBD2. The CDR3 loop reads CATSDTGTSGYNEQFF. CDR3 sequence (DNA): TGTGCCACCAGTGACACTGGGACTAGCGGATACAATGAGCAGTTCTTC.